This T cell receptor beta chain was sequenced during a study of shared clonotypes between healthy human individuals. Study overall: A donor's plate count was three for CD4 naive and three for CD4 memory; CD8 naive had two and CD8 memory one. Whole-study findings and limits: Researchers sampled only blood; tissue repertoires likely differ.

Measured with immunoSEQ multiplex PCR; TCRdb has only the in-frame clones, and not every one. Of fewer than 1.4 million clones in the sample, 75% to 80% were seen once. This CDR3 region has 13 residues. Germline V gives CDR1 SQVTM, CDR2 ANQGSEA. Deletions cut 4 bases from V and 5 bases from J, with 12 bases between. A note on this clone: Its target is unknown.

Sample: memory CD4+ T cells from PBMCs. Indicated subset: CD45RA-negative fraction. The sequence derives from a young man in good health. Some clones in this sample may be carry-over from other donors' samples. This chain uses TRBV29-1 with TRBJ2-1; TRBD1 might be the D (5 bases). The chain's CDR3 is CSVGQQVNNEQFF. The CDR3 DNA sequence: TGCAGCGTTGGTCAACAGGTAAACAATGAGCAGTTCTTC.